This T cell receptor beta chain was sequenced for a study of response to subunit inactivated influenza vaccine. At least ten counts were recorded for this clonotype. A single record per CDR3 protein comes from TCRdb applying MiXCR to the RT-PCR reads. The sample has hundreds of thousands of distinct CDR3 sequences, more than 10% seen once. This sequence originates from a man aged 50-60 years who received an inactivated influenza vaccine. The input for sequencing was non-naive T cells sorted from PBMCs, taken approximately 15 days before vaccination.

The CDR3 nucleotides read TGTGCCAGCAGCCAAGATTGGTTAGGGGGCACTGAAGCTTTCTTT. Its translation is CASSQDWLGGTEAFF. The J gene is TRBJ1-1, the V gene TRBV4-2, with D perhaps matching TRBD1 (6 bases). V dropped 0 bases and J dropped 4 bases, with 12 bases sitting between them. Germline CDR1 LGHNA, CDR2 YNFKEQ. There are 15 residues in the CDR3.